The 21 T cell receptor beta chains presented below share a single source sample, sequenced in a study of B cell selection in AIRE deficiency. Regulatory T cells were sorted as CD4+CD25hiCD127low/negative. Assay used: immunoSEQ multiplex PCR; TCRdb lists only in-frame clones, some missing. Among under 20,000 clones listed, 85% to 95% were seen once. Sequences were obtained from CD4+CD25+ Tregs sorted from PBMCs. The receptor set was obtained from a human donor in good health.

The chain couples TRBV27 to TRBJ1-2, with a tentative D call TRBD1 (5 bases). CDR3 size: 14 residues. The V and J ends lost 6 bases and 1 base respectively, with 12 bases between them. Germline CDR1 MNHEY, CDR2 SMNVEV (reference sequence). CDR3 loop: CASRPQEINYGYTF. In nucleotides, the CDR3 is TGTGCCAGCAGACCACAGGAGATTAACTATGGCTACACCTTC.

This clone occurred once. The V gene is TRBV11-1, the J gene TRBJ1-1, with D possibly matching TRBD1 (5 bases). CDR1 and CDR2 from the germline V gene are SGHAT and FQDESV (reference sequence). V was pared by 5 bases and J by 1 base, with 11 bases between. The CDR3 has 14 residues. The CDR3 loop is CASSIGTANTEAFF. In nucleotides, the CDR3 is TGTGCCAGCAGCATAGGGACGGCGAACACTGAAGCTTTCTTT. Complete variable domain (other parts from reference TRBV11-1 and TRBJ1-1): EAEVAQSPRYKITEKSQAVAFWCDPISGHATLYWYRQILGQGPELLVQFQDESVVDDSQLPKDRFSAERLKGVDSTLKIQPAELGDSAMYLCASSIGTANTEAFFGQGTRLTVV.

This chain connects TRBV5-1 to TRBJ2-5, with D possibly being TRBD1 (5 bases). Germline CDR1 SGHRS, CDR2 YFSETQ. The CDR3 spans 13 residues. Trimming stripped 4 bases from V and 5 bases from J, with 12 bases between. The CDR3, as DNA: TGCGCCAGCAGCGCGCGACAGTGGGAGACCCAGTACTTC. Amino acids: CASSARQWETQYF.

The CDR3 sequence is CASSQGEHYTGELFF. The CDR3 coding sequence is TGTGCCAGCAGCCAAGGGGAGCATTACACCGGGGAGCTGTTTTTT. This chain connects TRBV4-2 to TRBJ2-2; D is possibly TRBD2 (5 bases). The CDR3 sequence is 15 residues long. CDR1 is LGHNA and CDR2 is YNFKEQ in the germline V gene. V lost 1 base to trimming and J lost 3 bases, with 9 bases between them.

The rearrangement links TRBV9 to TRBJ2-3; no reliable D call. V dropped 2 bases and J dropped 2 bases, with 9 bases sitting between them. The V gene's germline CDR1 is SGDLS and CDR2 YYNGEE. The CDR3 length is 14 residues. In nucleotides, the CDR3 is TGTGCCAGCAGCGTTGCTGCCATCACAGATACGCAGTATTTT. Residues: CASSVAAITDTQYF.

This sequence joins TRBV5-4 and TRBJ2-2; 7 nucleotides match TRBD2. This CDR3 comprises 14 residues. From germline, CDR1 is SGHNT and CDR2 YYREEE (reference sequence). Trimming cost V 1 base and J 7 bases; bases outside gene matches: 4. CDR3 residues: CASSLKGGVGELFF. For the CDR3, the DNA is TGTGCCAGCAGCTTGAAGGGAGGGGTCGGGGAGCTGTTTTTT.

A few counts support this clone. In nucleotides, the CDR3 is TGTGCCAGCAGCGTAGGAGGTAGGAGGGAAAAACTGTTTTTT. It specifies CASSVGGRREKLFF. This rearrangement joins TRBV9 to TRBJ1-4; no reliable D call. The V gene's germline CDR1 is SGDLS and CDR2 YYNGEE. V dropped 0 bases and J dropped 8 bases, with 11 bases sitting between them. CDR3 length equals 14 residues. Drawing the rest from reference TRBV9 and TRBJ1-4, the complete variable domain is DSGVTQTPKHLITATGQRVTLRCSPRSGDLSVYWYQQSLDQGLQFLIQYYNGEERAKGNILERFSAQQFPDLHSELNLSSLELGDSALYFCASSVGGRREKLFFGSGTQLSVL.

The chain uses TRBV4-2 and TRBJ2-2, with D perhaps matching TRBD1 or TRBD2 (5 bases each). This CDR3 spans 12 amino acids. Germline V CDR1 and CDR2: LGHNA, YNFKEQ. Trimming cost V 3 bases and J 6 bases, with 5 bases left between them. CDR3 in amino acids: CASSQGPGELFF. CDR3 nucleotides: TGTGCCAGCAGCCAGGGACCCGGGGAGCTGTTTTTT.

The gene calls are TRBV6-1 and TRBJ2-1; the match to TRBD2 covers 12 bases. Trimming cost V 6 bases and J 5 bases; bases outside gene matches: 2. The CDR3 is 14 residues long. Germline V lookup: CDR1 MNHNS, CDR2 SASEGT. CDR3 region: CASRRLAGDNEQFF. The CDR3 coding sequence is TGTGCCAGCAGAAGACTAGCGGGGGACAATGAGCAGTTCTTC.

The rearrangement links TRBV28 to TRBJ1-1, with unresolved D. The CDR3 extends over 13 amino acids. Germline V CDR1 and CDR2: MDHEN, SYDVKM. Trimming pared 6 bases from V and 3 bases from J, leaving 11 bases between. CDR3 sequence reads: CASSQSGYTEAFF. The CDR3 coding sequence is TGTGCCAGCAGCCAATCGGGGTACACTGAAGCTTTCTTT. The variable domain in full, completed from reference TRBV28 and TRBJ1-1, reads DVKVTQSSRYLVKRTGEKVFLECVQDMDHENMFWYRQDPGLGLRLIYFSYDVKMKEKGDIPEGYSVSREKKERFSLILESASTNQTSMYLCASSQSGYTEAFFGQGTRLTVV.

The CDR3 is CASSGEARASNSPLHF. The DNA of the CDR3 is TGTGCCAGCAGTGGAGAGGCCAGGGCCTCGAATTCACCCCTCCACTTT. The chain has TRBV2 and TRBJ1-6; TRBD1 might be the D (5 bases). This CDR3 contains 16 residues. The V and J ends lost 4 bases and 7 bases respectively, with 17 bases between them. Germline values: CDR1 SNHLY, CDR2 FYNNEI.

The V call is TRBV28, the J call TRBJ2-5, with unresolved D. The DNA matches TRBJ2-7 better at its end, which makes the J call doubtful. Germline V gene data show CDR1 as MDHEN and CDR2 as SYDVKM. The CDR3 spans 14 residues. CDR3 coding DNA: TGTGCCAGCAGTTTATGGGACCTTTCCTACGAGCAGTACTTC. Its translation: CASSLWDLSYEQYF.

This chain connects TRBV28 to TRBJ2-3; D gene ambiguous. CDR3 length: 12 amino acids. The germline gives CDR1 MDHEN, CDR2 SYDVKM. The V gene lost 6 bases and the J gene lost 2 bases, with 6 bases spanning the gap. The CDR3 region is CASRSTTDTQYF. The CDR3 DNA is TGTGCCAGCAGATCCACCACAGATACGCAGTATTTT. The entire variable domain, with the rest obtained from reference TRBV28 and TRBJ2-3, is as follows: DVKVTQSSRYLVKRTGEKVFLECVQDMDHENMFWYRQDPGLGLRLIYFSYDVKMKEKGDIPEGYSVSREKKERFSLILESASTNQTSMYLCASRSTTDTQYFGPGTRLTVL.

The chain is built from TRBV9 and TRBJ1-2, with TRBD1 identical over 11 bases. V dropped 3 bases and J dropped 8; count of bases not matched to a gene: 3. CDR3 length equals 13 residues. Germline CDR1 reads SGDLS; CDR2 reads YYNGEE. In DNA form, the CDR3 reads TGTGCCAGCAGCGCCAGGGACAGGGGGGGCTACACCTTC. Translating gives CASSARDRGGYTF. The complete variable domain, with remaining parts taken from reference TRBV9 and TRBJ1-2, reads DSGVTQTPKHLITATGQRVTLRCSPRSGDLSVYWYQQSLDQGLQFLIQYYNGEERAKGNILERFSAQQFPDLHSELNLSSLELGDSALYFCASSARDRGGYTFGSGTRLTVV.

This chain connects TRBV11-1 to TRBJ2-7, with 7 bases identical to TRBD1. J gave up 2 bases and V 7 bases, and 8 bases lay outside the gene matches. This CDR3 spans 14 amino acids. Germline V CDR1 and CDR2: SGHAT, FQDESV (reference sequence). The CDR3 protein is CASTVTGKPYEQYF. DNA for the CDR3: TGTGCCAGCACAGTGACAGGGAAGCCCTACGAGCAGTACTTC.

The chain couples TRBV6-5 to TRBJ1-2; 8 nucleotides align to TRBD1. The germline V gene has CDR1 MNHEY and CDR2 SVGAGI. This CDR3 has 13 residues. With V trimmed by 2 bases and J by 8 bases, 4 bases remained unmatched. The CDR3 is CASSYGQGRGYTF. The CDR3 DNA follows: TGTGCCAGCAGTTACGGACAGGGTCGCGGCTACACCTTC.

The chain employs TRBV18 and TRBJ2-5; TRBD2 matches 7 bases. Germline-derived CDR1 and CDR2 are KGHSH and LQKENI. This CDR3 is 13 amino acids long. V lost 4 bases, J lost 3 bases, and 2 bases stayed unmatched. CDR3 bases: TGTGCCAGCTCACGGGAGGGCAAAGAGACCCAGTACTTC. Translation gives CASSREGKETQYF.

The rearrangement uses TRBV11-3 and TRBJ2-7; 7 bases line up with TRBD2. Unmatched junction bases numbered 10, after V lost 4 bases and J lost 7 bases. This CDR3 comprises 14 residues. From germline, CDR1 is SGHNT and CDR2 YENEEA. This CDR3 reads CASSSHPSAGEQYF. The CDR3 bases are TGTGCCAGCAGCTCACACCCATCAGCGGGGGAGCAGTACTTC.

This clone came up a few times. The gene calls are TRBV29-1 and TRBJ2-1; perhaps TRBD1 as D (5 bases). CDR1 is SQVTM and CDR2 is ANQGSEA in the germline V gene. The CDR3 is made up of 16 amino acids. V was shortened by 2 bases and J by 2 bases, with 16 bases between the two germline ends. The CDR3 nucleotides are TGCAGCGTTGAATCGGTGACAGCTTTGACCTACAATGAGCAGTTCTTC. Protein sequence: CSVESVTALTYNEQFF.

In DNA form, the CDR3 reads TGTGCCAGCAGTTTACAGCCCAGCTCCTATAATTCACCCCTCCACTTT. Protein: CASSLQPSSYNSPLHF. The V gene is TRBV28, the J gene TRBJ1-6; D not certain. The length of the CDR3 is 16 residues. The V end lost 2 bases, the J end lost 0 bases, and 8 bases lay between the germline ends. Germline V gene data show CDR1 as MDHEN and CDR2 as SYDVKM.

J is TRBJ2-3 and V is TRBV27, with TRBD1 matching 7 bases. The CDR3 extends over 15 amino acids. Germline values: CDR1 MNHEY, CDR2 SMNVEV (reference sequence). Trimming took 6 bases from V and 2 from J; bases not matched to a gene: 8. The CDR3 reads CASSQRQGYTDTQYF. CDR3 sequence (DNA): TGTGCCAGCAGCCAAAGACAGGGCTACACAGATACGCAGTATTTT.